The 22 T cell receptor beta chains below were found in one sample sequenced in a study of PD-1 blockade in classical Hodgkin lymphoma. Clones were read by immunoSEQ multiplex PCR, and TCRdb kept only the in-frame ones, dropping some. The data contain more than 140,000 clones, 78% of them seen just once; the ten biggest clones take up about 9.2%. Brentuximab vedotin exposure varied among the patients, all of whom had relapsed after autologous stem cell transplantation. This material consisted of peripheral blood mononuclear cells (PBMCs), taken before the second cycle of nivolumab. The receptors derive from a human donor with classical Hodgkin lymphoma.

CDR3 in DNA: TGTGCCAGCAGAACTCAAAGCACCGGGGAGCTGTTTTTT. This encodes CASRTQSTGELFF. J is TRBJ2-2 and V is TRBV7-3, with D hard to call. The germline V gene has CDR1 SGHTA and CDR2 FQGTGA. Between the trimmed V and J ends, which lost 6 bases and 4 bases, there was a span of 9 bases. The CDR3 totals 13 residues. Supplemented by reference TRBV7-3 and TRBJ2-2, the full variable domain reads GAGVSQTPSNKVTEKGKYVELRCDPISGHTALYWYRQSLGQGPEFLIYFQGTGAADDSGLPNDRFFAVRPEGSVSTLKIQRTERGDSAVYLCASRTQSTGELFFGEGSRLTVL.

The chain combines TRBV4-3 with TRBJ2-1, with D possibly being TRBD1 (5 bases). The germline CDR1 and CDR2 sequences are LGHNA and YSLEER. The CDR3 has 16 amino acids. Trimming cost V 0 bases and J 6 bases, with 15 bases left between them. The CDR3 loop is CASSQDDGARSNEQFF. The CDR3 DNA is TGCGCCAGCAGCCAAGATGATGGGGCTAGATCCAATGAGCAGTTCTTC.

V and J are TRBV7-2 and TRBJ1-1, with D maybe TRBD1 (6 bases). There are 18 residues in the CDR3. V dropped 3 bases and J dropped 0 bases, with 20 bases sitting between them. The V gene's germline CDR1 is SGHTA and CDR2 FQGNSA. In DNA form, the CDR3 reads TGTGCCAGCAGCTTGCGAAGCGGCACAGGGAAGCTGAACACTGAAGCTTTCTTT. Translated: CASSLRSGTGKLNTEAFF.

V is TRBV29-1 and J is TRBJ2-1, with 11 bases identical to TRBD2. V was pared by 7 bases and J by 4 bases, with 6 bases of the junction left unmatched. This CDR3 spans 14 amino acids. Germline V gene data show CDR1 as SQVTM and CDR2 as ANQGSEA. Here the CDR3 reads CSGRLAGPYNEQFF. The DNA of the CDR3 is TGCAGCGGAAGACTAGCGGGGCCTTACAATGAGCAGTTCTTC.

V is TRBV7-3 and J is TRBJ1-2, with 7 nucleotides matching TRBD1. CDR3 length: 14 residues. V shed 5 bases and J 3 bases; nucleotides not matched to a gene: 6. Germline V lookup: CDR1 SGHTA, CDR2 FQGTGA. As DNA, the CDR3 is TGTGCCAGCAGCCGACAGGGCGGGGACTATGGCTACACCTTC. It codes for CASSRQGGDYGYTF.

This clone was found a few times. The CDR3 DNA follows: TGTGCCAGCAGCTTCAGGGGGGCAGATACGCAGTATTTT. It encodes CASSFRGADTQYF. The chain combines TRBV7-2 with TRBJ2-3, with D possibly TRBD1 on 7 matching bases. This CDR3 has 13 amino acids. Per germline, CDR1 SGHTA and CDR2 FQGNSA. V was clipped by 3 bases and J by 4 bases, with 8 bases between them.

The V gene is TRBV10-3, the J gene TRBJ2-5, with D maybe TRBD2 (7 bases). Germline V CDR1 and CDR2: ENHRY, SYGVKD. The germline V and J ends were trimmed by 3 bases and 1 base, with 12 bases remaining between them. The CDR3 has 15 amino acids. The CDR3 bases are TGTGCCATCAGTGATCAGGGAGGGGGCCAAGAGACCCAGTACTTC. It is translated as CAISDQGGGQETQYF.

The chain employs TRBV5-4 and TRBJ1-2, with D possibly matching TRBD1 (6 bases). In germline, CDR1 is SGHNT, CDR2 YYREEE (reference sequence). Trimming stripped 1 base from V and 3 bases from J, with 7 bases between. CDR3 size: 13 residues. The CDR3 protein is CASSLQGYYGYTF. CDR3 sequence (DNA): TGTGCCAGCAGCTTGCAGGGGTACTATGGCTACACCTTC.

This rearrangement joins TRBV19 to TRBJ1-1; possibly TRBD1 for D (6 bases). V lost 7 bases, J lost 1 base, and 19 bases lay in between. CDR1 is LNHDA and CDR2 is SQIVND in the germline V gene (reference sequence). This CDR3 has 16 residues. The chain's CDR3 is CASTPPYWGQNTEAFF. CDR3 DNA sequence: TGTGCCAGTACCCCGCCCTACTGGGGGCAGAACACTGAAGCTTTCTTT.

The rearrangement links TRBV7-8 to TRBJ2-3; no definite D call. V dropped 4 bases and J dropped 4 bases, with 18 bases sitting between them. The CDR3 has 16 amino acids. The V gene's germline CDR1 is SGHVS and CDR2 FQNEAQ. CDR3 residues: CASSYLGRWVADTQYF. The CDR3 coding sequence is TGTGCCAGCAGCTACCTCGGCAGATGGGTAGCAGATACGCAGTATTTT.

The chain employs TRBV7-9 and TRBJ2-7, with TRBD1 identical over 9 bases. CDR3 length: 16 amino acids. The V and J ends lost 2 bases and 7 bases, in that order; junction bases with no gene match: 12. Germline CDR1 is SEHNR and CDR2 is FQNEAQ (reference sequence). The CDR3 region is CASSLSGTGTLGEQYF. CDR3 in DNA: TGTGCCAGCAGCTTATCGGGGACAGGGACCTTAGGGGAGCAGTACTTC.

The chain carries TRBV27 and TRBJ2-5; 13 positions match TRBD2. The J call may not be correct, given that the DNA end is closer to TRBJ2-7. CDR1 and CDR2 from the germline V gene are MNHEY and SMNVEV (reference sequence). The CDR3 contains 16 residues. CDR3 coding DNA: TGTGCCAGCAGTTCCCCGGGACTAGCGGGGACCTACGAGCAGTACTTC. Amino acid sequence: CASSSPGLAGTYEQYF.

This clone was recorded only once. V and J are TRBV5-3 and TRBJ2-7, with TRBD1 matching over 8 bases. TRBV5-3 is an open reading frame, and its role is uncertain. This CDR3 is 15 amino acids long. The V segment lost 3 bases and the J segment 3 bases; nucleotides outside the gene matches: 8. CDR3: CARSSGTGYCYEQYF. The CDR3 coding sequence is TGTGCCAGAAGCTCCGGGACAGGTTATTGCTACGAGCAGTACTTC.

By share, this clone counts as medium-sized (0.01 to 0.1%). The chain recombines TRBV6-6 with TRBJ1-6, with a possible D match to TRBD1 (5 bases). V gave up 0 bases and J gave up 8 bases, with 11 bases separating them. This CDR3 is built from 15 residues. Per the germline V gene, CDR1 is MNHNY and CDR2 is SVGAGI (reference sequence). This CDR3 is CASSYSRDSDSPLHF. Here the CDR3 DNA reads TGTGCCAGCAGTTACTCGAGAGACAGCGATTCACCCCTCCACTTT.

The V call is TRBV18, the J call TRBJ1-1; the D is unclear. This CDR3 has 13 residues. CDR1 and CDR2 from the germline V gene are KGHSH and LQKENI. Trimming removed 7 bases at V and 2 bases at J, with 11 bases between. CDR3 DNA: TGTGCCAGCTACCTTCACACCAACACTGAAGCTTTCTTT. Translated, it gives CASYLHTNTEAFF. The full variable domain, in which reference TRBV18 and TRBJ1-1 provide the parts outside the CDR3, is NAGVMQNPRHLVRRRGQEARLRCSPMKGHSHVYWYRQLPEEGLKFMVYLQKENIIDESGMPKERFSAEFPKEGPSILRIQQVVRGDSAAYFCASYLHTNTEAFFGQGTRLTVV.

This chain joins TRBV6-1 and TRBJ1-5; D not resolved. In germline, CDR1 is MNHNS, CDR2 SASEGT. The CDR3 spans 13 residues. Trimming stripped 5 bases from V and 4 bases from J, with 9 bases between. The chain's CDR3 is CASSSDGNQPQHF. Written as DNA, the CDR3 is TGTGCCAGCAGTTCGGACGGGAATCAGCCCCAGCATTTT.

The chain joins TRBV7-2 to TRBJ1-5; unclear D gene. This CDR3 comprises 16 residues. The germline CDR1 and CDR2 sequences are SGHTA and FQGNSA. V was pared by 5 bases and J by 3 bases, with 17 bases between. CDR3 coding DNA: TGTGCCAGCAGCCAAAACGTACAGCCTTCCAATCAGCCCCAGCATTTT. Residues: CASSQNVQPSNQPQHF.

The CDR3 region has the DNA TGCAGCGTCCCTGACACGTATCAAGAGACCCAGTACTTC. Protein: CSVPDTYQETQYF. The chain employs TRBV29-1 and TRBJ2-5; D ambiguous. Germline assignment: CDR1 SQVTM and CDR2 ANQGSEA. Trimming cost V 6 bases and J 2 bases, with 13 bases left between them. This CDR3 is built from 13 residues.

This chain uses TRBV6-6 with TRBJ1-2, with TRBD1 as a possible D gene (5 bases). The germline V gene has CDR1 MNHNY and CDR2 SVGAGI (reference sequence). The V gene lost 3 bases and the J gene lost 6 bases, with 14 bases spanning the gap. CDR3 length: 14 residues. CDR3 loop: CASSYFGQLDGYTF. CDR3 coding DNA: TGTGCCAGCAGTTATTTTGGACAATTAGATGGCTACACCTTC.

CDR3 coding DNA: TGTGCTAGTGGCATGGGACCGAGCTACGAGCAGTACTTC. Protein product: CASGMGPSYEQYF. This chain uses TRBV12-5 with TRBJ2-7, with D perhaps being TRBD1 or TRBD2 (5 bases each). Germline assignment: CDR1 LGHNT and CDR2 FRNRAP. Trimming removed 6 bases at V and 3 bases at J, with 12 bases between. CDR3 length equals 13 residues.

The chain carries TRBV5-4 and TRBJ1-2, with TRBD1 matching over 8 bases. Germline assignment: CDR1 SGHNT and CDR2 YYREEE (reference sequence). J lost 8 bases, V lost 1 base, and 7 bases had no gene match. The CDR3 is 14 amino acids. Here the CDR3 reads CASSLWLGQGGYTF. The DNA for the CDR3 is TGTGCCAGCAGCTTGTGGCTAGGACAGGGAGGCTACACCTTC.

The chain employs TRBV6-6 and TRBJ1-3; no firm D call. The CDR3 contains 11 residues. Trimming stripped 9 bases from V and 2 bases from J, with 5 bases between. The germline CDR1 and CDR2 sequences are MNHNY and SVGAGI (reference sequence). In DNA, the CDR3 is TGTGCCAGTGAAGCTGGAAACACCATATATTTT. Its translation is CASEAGNTIYF.